The text below deals with one T cell receptor (beta chain). Its matching antigen is unknown. V was cut by 8 bases and J by 2 bases, with 17 bases left in between. The V gene's germline CDR1 is MDHEN and CDR2 SYDVKM. This CDR3 region has 15 residues. The data originate from a study of cytomegalovirus exposure and HLA in healthy donors. Regarding donors, all were healthy bone marrow donors. General study results and limits: V- and J-gene trimming of TCR beta was linked (in a later analysis) to a missense DCLRE1C variant. A previous analysis found most TCR beta V segments productive roughly 87% or roughly 30% of the time. Later analysis suggested links between common viral pathogens and several top significant clusters.

The primer mix had 60 Vbeta and 13 Jbeta primers. Libraries were prepared by immunoSEQ multiplex PCR; TCRdb keeps only in-frame clonotypes and omits some of them. Recorded for this sample: about 160,000 clones. This clonotype was sampled from a woman aged 55 to 70 in good health and CMV-seronegative. V and J are TRBV28 and TRBJ2-3; D is possibly TRBD2 (6 bases). Sequenced: PBMCs. The CDR3 protein is CASQPAAGFTDTQYF. The CDR3 region has the DNA TGTGCCAGCCAGCCCGCAGCGGGCTTCACAGATACGCAGTATTTT.